These T cell receptor beta chains were read from a single sample in a study of cytomegalovirus exposure and HLA in healthy donors. The assay was immunoSEQ multiplex PCR, and TCRdb's table has in-frame clones only and misses some. The profile shows around 100,000 clones, over 9% of them singletons. Material for sequencing was PBMCs. These receptors were collected from a man aged 35 to 55 in good health and CMV-seropositive. CDR3s include the opening cysteine and the closing phenylalanine or tryptophan. A D gene is named only where the DNA matches it firmly. Rows may omit the clone size; those that give it use once, few, many or a size class.

.	.	TRBV27	TRBJ1-4	CASSLSWGSEKLFF	TGTGCCAGCAGTTTATCGTGGGGCAGTGAAAAACTGTTTTTT
few	.	TRBV19	TRBJ1-4	CASSIDATANEKLFF	TGTGCCAGTAGTATCGACGCTACAGCTAATGAAAAACTGTTTTTT
few	.	TRBV11-2	TRBJ2-7	CASSSYEQYF	TGTGCCAGCAGCTCTTACGAGCAGTACTTC
few	TRBD1	TRBV6-5	TRBJ2-7	CASTARQGTYEQYF	TGTGCCAGCACCGCTCGACAGGGCACCTACGAGCAGTACTTC
.	TRBD2	TRBV29-1	TRBJ2-2	CSVERTSGSFGELFF	TGCAGCGTTGAAAGGACTAGCGGGAGTTTCGGGGAGCTGTTTTTT
few	TRBD2	TRBV29-1	TRBJ2-1	CSVSGTSISSYNEQFF	TGCAGCGTTTCCGGGACTAGCATAAGCTCCTACAATGAGCAGTTCTTC
few	TRBD2	TRBV15	TRBJ2-1	CATSRDRALAGGFNEQFF	TGTGCCACCAGCAGAGATCGGGCCCTAGCGGGAGGTTTCAATGAGCAGTTCTTC
.	TRBD2	TRBV4-3	TRBJ2-7	CASSQELAGSSEVYF	TGCGCCAGCAGCCAAGAATTAGCGGGCTCCTCGGAGGTGTACTTC
.	.	TRBV28	TRBJ2-7	CASGLPGRYEQYF	TGTGCCAGCGGACTACCGGGCCGCTACGAGCAGTACTTC
few	.	TRBV7-9	TRBJ2-3	CASSLGRQVHTDTQYF	TGTGCCAGCAGCTTAGGCAGACAGGTCCACACAGATACGCAGTATTTT
few	TRBD2	TRBV5-1	TRBJ2-1	CASSRRTGEGYNEQFF	TGCGCCAGCAGTCGAAGGACTGGGGAGGGATACAATGAGCAGTTCTTC
.	TRBD2	TRBV10-3	TRBJ2-5	CAISDGGRRETQYF	TGTGCCATCAGTGACGGGGGGAGACGAGAGACCCAGTACTTC
.	TRBD2	TRBV29-1	TRBJ2-7	CSVGAGTSGNEQYF	TGCAGCGTTGGAGCCGGGACTAGCGGGAACGAGCAGTACTTC
few	.	TRBV25-1	TRBJ1-3	CASSGFSTSPGNTIYF	TGTGCCAGCAGCGGTTTCTCGACAAGTCCTGGAAACACCATATATTTT
.	.	TRBV6-4	TRBJ1-1	CASVRVEGGRTEAFF	TGTGCCAGCGTGCGAGTTGAGGGGGGGCGGACTGAAGCTTTCTTT
.	.	TRBV27	TRBJ2-5	CASSLWAEQETQYF	TGTGCCAGCAGTTTATGGGCAGAGCAAGAGACCCAGTACTTC
.	TRBD1	TRBV2	TRBJ1-2	CAIRGGRSGYTF	TGTGCCATCAGGGGGGGGAGGAGTGGCTACACCTTC
.	TRBD2	TRBV30	TRBJ2-7	CACKWREGDSYEQYF	TGTGCCTGCAAGTGGCGGGAGGGGGACTCCTACGAGCAGTACTTC
.	.	TRBV5-6	TRBJ1-5	CASSFAPGDPNQPQHF	TGTGCCAGCAGCTTCGCGCCGGGGGACCCCAATCAGCCCCAGCATTTT
few	TRBD1	TRBV2	TRBJ1-5	CASRAGQGGNQPQHF	TGTGCCAGCAGGGCCGGACAGGGAGGAAATCAGCCCCAGCATTTT
few	.	TRBV19	TRBJ2-1	CASGALGNYEQFF	TGTGCCAGTGGGGCCCTAGGGAACTATGAGCAGTTCTTC
.	TRBD2	TRBV9	TRBJ2-2	CASSVGTSGRDGELFF	TGTGCCAGCAGCGTAGGGACTAGCGGGAGGGACGGGGAGCTGTTTTTT
.	TRBD1	TRBV5-4	TRBJ2-3	CASSAKGLGRQGSDTQYF	TGTGCCAGCAGCGCGAAAGGGTTGGGAAGACAGGGGTCCGATACGCAGTATTTT
many	.	TRBV7-8	TRBJ1-1	CASSHPPGGVSEAFF	TGTGCCAGCAGCCACCCGCCCGGGGGGGTCTCTGAAGCTTTCTTT
few	.	TRBV6-1	TRBJ2-5	CASSASGLGETQYF	TGTGCCAGCAGTGCCAGCGGGCTGGGAGAGACCCAGTACTTC
few	.	TRBV6-5	TRBJ1-2	CASRDSNYGYTF	TGTGCCAGCAGGGACTCTAACTATGGCTACACCTTC
few	TRBD2	TRBV7-9	TRBJ2-1	CASRRASGKGVEGQFF	TGTGCCAGTCGTCGGGCTAGCGGGAAGGGGGTAGAGGGGCAGTTCTTC
.	.	TRBV11-3	TRBJ1-1	CASSLTQELEAFF	TGTGCCAGCAGCTTAACCCAGGAACTTGAAGCTTTCTTT
.	.	TRBV6-4	TRBJ2-5	CASTPRSGRETQYF	TGTGCCAGCACCCCGAGGAGTGGGAGAGAGACCCAGTACTTC
.	.	TRBV15	TRBJ1-5	CATSRETGFNQPQHF	TGTGCCACCAGCAGAGAAACGGGGTTCAATCAGCCCCAGCATTTT
few	.	TRBV30	TRBJ1-1	CAWSGQMNTEAFF	TGTGCCTGGAGCGGACAGATGAACACTGAAGCTTTCTTT
.	TRBD1	TRBV5-4	TRBJ1-2	CASSLAPTGAFGYTF	TGTGCCAGCAGCTTGGCCCCAACAGGGGCCTTTGGCTACACCTTC
few	.	TRBV6-6	TRBJ2-5	CASAGRRTFQETQYF	TGTGCCAGTGCTGGGCGCCGAACTTTTCAAGAGACCCAGTACTTC
few	TRBD1	TRBV27	TRBJ2-7	CASSGRGSSYEQYF	TGTGCCAGCAGTGGCAGGGGGAGCTCCTACGAGCAGTACTTC